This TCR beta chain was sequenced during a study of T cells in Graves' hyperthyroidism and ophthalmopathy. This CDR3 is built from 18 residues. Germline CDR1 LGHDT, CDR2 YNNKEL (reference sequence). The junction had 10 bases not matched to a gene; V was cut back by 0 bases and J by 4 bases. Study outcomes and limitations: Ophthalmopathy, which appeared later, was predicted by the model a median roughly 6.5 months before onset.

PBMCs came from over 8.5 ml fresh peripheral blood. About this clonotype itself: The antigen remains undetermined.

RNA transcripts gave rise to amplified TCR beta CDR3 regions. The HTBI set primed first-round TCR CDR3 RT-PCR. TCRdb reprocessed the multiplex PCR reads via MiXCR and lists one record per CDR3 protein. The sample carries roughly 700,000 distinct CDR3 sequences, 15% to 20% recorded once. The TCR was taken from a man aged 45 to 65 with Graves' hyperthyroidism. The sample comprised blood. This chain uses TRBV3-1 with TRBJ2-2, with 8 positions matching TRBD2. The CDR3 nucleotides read TGTGCCAGCAGCCAAGATACAGTCAGCGGGAGCGGCACCGGGGAGCTGTTTTTT. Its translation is CASSQDTVSGSGTGELFF.